This entry features one T cell receptor (beta chain) sequence. No cognate antigen has been identified for it. No much larger clonotype is one base removed from it; base qualities were not supplied. This sample stems from a study of T cells in localized non-small cell lung cancer (TCRdb year 2020). A note on the overall study: The study examined T cell repertoires in 200 to 250 patients with early-stage NSCLC and compared tumors with uninvolved tumor-adjacent lungs. The mean age of the NSCLC patients was 60 to 85 years, with 120 to 150 men and nearly 110 women. The cohort comprised roughly 220 treatment-naïve NSCLC patients with resected, localized lung tumors.

At diagnosis, peripheral blood, uninvolved tumor-adjacent lung and tumor were collected and stored as a combination of fresh-frozen and FFPE material. Blood samples were analyzed as peripheral blood mononuclear cells for TCR repertoire profiling. The immunoSEQ Assay was used to sequence TCR beta CDR3 regions from DNA. The authors processed their data as follows. To compute T cell density, TCR beta template counts were normalized to usable DNA, which was estimated by amplifying housekeeping genes. Using the preseqR package, richness was estimated by extrapolating to 120,000 templates for tissue samples and 400,000 templates for PBMC samples. Clonality was defined by subtracting Pielou's evenness from one. To identify tissue-enriched TCRs, differential abundance testing was run on productive amino-acid clonotypes with a minimum total count of 5 and an alpha of 0.1. The Jaccard Index and the Morisita Overlap Index were used to quantify repertoire overlap between compartments. TCR beta CDR3s were clustered by GLIPH together with public tetramer-defined viral CDR3s, and at least three viral sequences plus V-gene enrichment were required for viral motifs. This is the immuneACCESS table as TCRdb keeps it, with only in-frame sequences that have V and J called. A part of the clones is gone; compared with another copy, unresolved V genes explain less than half, and the rest is unexplained. V and J calls and clone size are copied from that table; D and trimming were computed from the DNA. The sample table contains almost 20,000 clones; only one count was recorded for 89% of them. About 8.4% of the sample is in the top ten clones.

Trimming leaves V shorter by 3 bases and J shorter by 6 bases, with the junction holding 7 bases beyond the gene matches. The CDR3 goes from the cysteine to the phenylalanine over 15 residues. The read is trimmed to its CDR3 DNA, 45 bases read in frame from base 1. Per the germline V gene, SGHRS is the CDR1 and YFSETQ is the CDR2. What the authors observed across the whole study: Higher blood T cell density associated with longer overall survival, while higher adjacent-lung clonality associated with shorter survival. Because multi-region sequencing of the tumors was not done, intratumor heterogeneity could not be ruled out. Uninvolved tumor-adjacent lung showed the highest T cell clonality, higher than tumor, which suggests more focused antigenic responses in the adjacent lung. Since the design was exploratory, TCR variables were selected using unadjusted p-values with no false-discovery rate correction. A median of approximately 57 of the top 100 tumor clones were detected in paired uninvolved adjacent lung, and 28 of these tumor clones were also found among the top 100 clones of the paired uninvolved adjacent lung.

Source: peripheral blood, taken before any cancer treatment. The sequence was obtained from a man aged 35 to 69 with stage I lung adenocarcinoma. The sequence joins TRBV5-1 to TRBJ2-1, and 9 junction bases match TRBD1. The DNA sequence reads TGCGCCAGCAGCTCCGGACAGGGGAACGCCAATGAGCAGTTCTTC. It specifies CASSSGQGNANEQFF.